Detailed here is one T cell receptor (beta chain). Naive CD8 isolation took CD45RO-negative cells positively selected for CCR7 and excluded terminally differentiated effector memory CD45RA+ cells. For every subset, genomic DNA was evenly distributed across several immunoSEQ plates. This table comes from immunoSEQ multiplex PCR, and its TCRdb copy is limited to in-frame clones, with some not included. This sample yields hundreds of thousands of clones, of which 92% are seen a single time; approximately 25% belongs to the top ten. The CDR3 consists of 15 residues. Trimming pared 6 bases from V and 6 bases from J, leaving 18 bases between. Germline V gene lookup returns CDR1 SGHTA and CDR2 FQGNSA. The entry originates in a study of shared clonotypes between healthy human individuals.

The clonotype was recovered from a man aged 30-40 years in good health. The material sequenced was naive CD8+ T cells sorted from blood. The V gene is TRBV7-2, the J gene TRBJ2-1, with D perhaps matching TRBD1 or TRBD2 (6 bases each). In DNA, the CDR3 is TGTGCCAGCAGGCCAAGGGGGGCCCCACCCAATGAGCAGTTCTTC. As protein: CASRPRGAPPNEQFF.